The clone carrying this T cell receptor beta chain was counted a single time. The time point was: 2015-2016 season, 7 days after influenza vaccination. The data belong to a study of follicular helper T cells after annual influenza vaccination. Overall study: Some donors were sampled over the 2013-2014, 2014-2015 and 2015-2016 vaccinations.

The table came from immunoSEQ multiplex PCR; TCRdb's copy has only in-frame clones and leaves some out. The table lists 10,000 or so clones, roughly 85% of them singletons. V was cut by 2 bases and J by 7 bases, with 12 bases left in between. Germline CDR1 and CDR2: SGHTA and FQGNSA. The CDR3 is 14 residues long. The rearrangement links TRBV7-2 to TRBJ1-3; D is uncertain. The clonotype comes from an adult who received the influenza vaccine. The source was CXCR5- memory CD4+ T cells sorted from blood, collected 7 days after influenza vaccination. The CDR3 loop is CASSLRTNRNTIYF. CDR3 in DNA: TGTGCCAGCAGCTTACGGACCAATCGGAACACCATATATTTT.